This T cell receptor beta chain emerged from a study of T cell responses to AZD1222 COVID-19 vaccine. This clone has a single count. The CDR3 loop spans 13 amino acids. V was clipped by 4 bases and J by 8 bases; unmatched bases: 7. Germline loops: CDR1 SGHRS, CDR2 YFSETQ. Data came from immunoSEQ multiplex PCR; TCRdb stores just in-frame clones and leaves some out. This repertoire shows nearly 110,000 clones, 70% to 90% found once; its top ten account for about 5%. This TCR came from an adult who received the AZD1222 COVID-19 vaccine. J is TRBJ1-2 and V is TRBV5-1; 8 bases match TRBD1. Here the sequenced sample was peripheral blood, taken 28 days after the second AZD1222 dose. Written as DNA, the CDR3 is TGCGCCAGCAGCATAGGACAGGGAGGAGGCTACACCTTC. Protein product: CASSIGQGGGYTF.